This T cell receptor (beta chain) was captured by sequencing in a study of T cell repertoires in cytomegalovirus infection. About the study: Shared public TCR beta signatures pointed to both CMV infection and a matching HLA type.

Germline CDR1 is SGHAT and CDR2 is FQNNGV. The CDR3 consists of 16 residues. TCRdb re-called the reads through MiXCR, storing one row per CDR3 protein. The sample contains a few hundred thousand distinct CDR3 sequences, 15% to 20% of which appear only once. On this clonotype: Its antigen is not known. Being one base from a much bigger clone, this may be a read error.

Overall study results and limits: Carriers of CMV and the relevant HLA type were discriminated by public TCR beta frequency. In two of eight donors, the top clonotype was HLA-C-restricted CMV-specific.

The sample consisted of CD8+ T cells from PBMCs. This TCR was recovered from a human donor in good health (CMV status not recorded). Some clones in this sample may be carry-over from other donors' samples. The chain couples TRBV11-2 to TRBJ2-7; 8 nucleotides match TRBD2. The CDR3 region has the DNA TGTGCCAGCAGCCTCCTCGGGGGGGCGGATACCTACGAGCAGCACTTC. Encoded protein: CASSLLGGADTYEQHF.